This T cell receptor (beta chain) was sequenced for a study of blood T cell repertoires in COVID-19. Study details: The United States, Italy and Spain provided the acute and convalescent COVID-19 samples. Sources were T cells, B-cell-depleted T cells, or PBMCs; the material itself was cDNA or gDNA.

This clone was picked up one time. Authors' processing steps: Amplification with reference gene primers provided the estimates of nucleated cell counts. Data came from immunoSEQ multiplex PCR; TCRdb stores just in-frame clones and leaves some out. That table furnishes V, J and clone size, whereas the DNA furnished D and trimming. The sample records tens of thousands of clones, approximately 80% being singletons. CDR3 length: 16 residues. The trim removed 4 bases at V and 0 bases at J, leaving 7 bases unmatched. CDR1 SGDLS and CDR2 YYNGEE come from the germline V gene. The rearrangement joins TRBV9 to TRBJ1-5; 7 nucleotides agree with TRBD1. This TCR came from a human donor in a cohort sampled during active COVID-19. Material for sequencing was peripheral blood. The chain's CDR3 is CASSPTDRASNQPQHF. The CDR3 DNA follows: TGTGCCAGCAGCCCCACCGACAGGGCTAGCAATCAGCCCCAGCATTTT.